These T cell receptor beta chains were read from a single sample in a study of cytomegalovirus exposure and HLA in healthy donors. Some clones are missing from TCRdb's copy, which holds only in-frame ones; the method was immunoSEQ multiplex PCR. The repertoire holds over 100,000 clones, roughly 80% seen once, with about 1.5% in the top ten. The sample was PBMCs. The receptor set was obtained from a female donor in good health and CMV-seronegative. The CDR3 runs from the conserved cysteine through the conserved F or W. The D gene is left open where the match is weak. Only some rows state a clone size, as once, few, many or a class for expanded clones.

j_call v_call d_call clone_size cdr3_nt cdr3_aa
TRBJ1-6 TRBV6-5 TRBD1 NA TGTGCCAGCAGTGCAGGGACAGGTTTAAATTCACCCCTCCACTTT CASSAGTGLNSPLHF
TRBJ1-3 TRBV19 TRBD1 NA TGTGCCAGTAGGTCACGCCAAGGGGGCGCTTCTGGAAACACCATATATTTT CASRSRQGGASGNTIYF
TRBJ2-2 TRBV7-6 NA NA TGTGCCAGCAGCTACACTTCAGGGATCACCGGGGAGCTGTTTTTT CASSYTSGITGELFF
TRBJ2-7 TRBV11-1 NA NA TGTGCCAGCAGCCCCGACCAGCGTGGCGAGCAGTACTTC CASSPDQRGEQYF
TRBJ1-3 TRBV11-3 NA NA TGTGCCAGCAGCTTAGATGGGGGCCTCGGAAACACCATATATTTT CASSLDGGLGNTIYF
TRBJ2-1 TRBV6-6 TRBD2 NA TGTGCCAGCAGTTTAGCGGGAGGCACCTACAATGAGCAGTTCTTC CASSLAGGTYNEQFF
TRBJ2-3 TRBV7-3 NA NA TGTGCCAGCAGCTTGACGCCGGGACTCAGCACAGATACGCAGTATTTT CASSLTPGLSTDTQYF
TRBJ2-3 TRBV14 NA NA TGTGCCAGCAGCACAGACGGCACAGATACGCAGTATTTT CASSTDGTDTQYF
TRBJ2-7 TRBV27 NA NA TGTGCCAGCAGTCGGGGGGCCCACGAGCAGTACTTC CASSRGAHEQYF
TRBJ2-2 TRBV6-6 NA NA TGTGCCTTTCGGGTGGGAGGGGGAACCGGGGAGCTGTTTTTT CAFRVGGGTGELFF
TRBJ2-7 TRBV10-3 TRBD2 once TGTGCCATCAAACTGGGACTAGCGGGGTCCTACGAGCAGTACTTC CAIKLGLAGSYEQYF
TRBJ2-5 TRBV9 TRBD1 NA TGTGCCAGCAGCGCCGGACAGGCCAACCAAGAGACCCAGTACTTC CASSAGQANQETQYF
TRBJ1-4 TRBV5-1 NA NA TGCGCCAGCAGCTTGTCTTATAGGACTGCTGAAAAACTGTTTTTT CASSLSYRTAEKLFF
TRBJ2-3 TRBV27 TRBD2 NA TGTGCCAGCAGTTCCTTTTTAGCGGGAGGGCACATAGATACGCAGTATTTT CASSSFLAGGHIDTQYF
TRBJ1-2 TRBV6-6 TRBD1 NA TGTGCCAGCACCCGAGACCGGGACAGCTCTAATGGCTACACCTTC CASTRDRDSSNGYTF
TRBJ1-5 TRBV4-3 NA few TGCGCCAGCAGCCAAGGATTGCGGGGGCGGAGACAGCATAATCAGCCCCAGCATTTT CASSQGLRGRRQHNQPQHF
TRBJ1-2 TRBV4-3 TRBD1 NA TGCGCCAGCAGCCTGGGGACAGGAGATAACTATGGCTACACCTTC CASSLGTGDNYGYTF
TRBJ1-2 TRBV6-1 TRBD1 once TGTGCCAGCAGTGTGGACAGGGTTTCCTATGGCTACACCTTC CASSVDRVSYGYTF
TRBJ2-2 TRBV7-9 TRBD2 NA TGTGCCAGCAGCTTGTTAGCGGGAAAAGGGGAGCTGTTTTTT CASSLLAGKGELFF
TRBJ1-1 TRBV4-3 TRBD1 NA TGCGCCAGCAAACAGACAGGGGGAACCATGAACACTGAAGCTTTCTTT CASKQTGGTMNTEAFF
TRBJ1-2 TRBV4-3 NA NA TGCGCCAGCAGCCAAGATACCCAGGCCCTCTATGGCTACACCTTC CASSQDTQALYGYTF
TRBJ2-1 TRBV10-1 NA once TGCGCCAGCAGTGCGGGTTCGGTGGAGCAGTTCTTC CASSAGSVEQFF
TRBJ1-2 TRBV27 NA NA TGTGCCAGCAGTTTATCCCCCCGGGATACCAACTATGGCTACACCTTC CASSLSPRDTNYGYTF
TRBJ2-4 TRBV14 TRBD2 NA TGTGCCAGCGACGGGAGGGCCCCCAAAAACATTCAGTACTTC CASDGRAPKNIQYF